This TCR beta chain was observed in a study of OX40 agonist ivuxolimab in advanced cancers. Study-wide context: A male proportion of 82.7% was recorded, with mean age 60 years and range roughly 23 to 79. Study-level findings and limits: Expanded clones belonging to CD8+ T cells outnumbered, on average, those of CD4+. Partial responders at 0.1-3.0 mg/kg showed near-lowest clonal expansion. At doses 0.1 to 3.0 mg/kg, CD4+ and CD8+ clones expanded.

Generated by immunoSEQ multiplex PCR, the TCRdb table keeps only in-frame clones and is missing some. The sample holds roughly 100,000 clones, over 80% seen once. Germline V gene data show CDR1 as SGHNT and CDR2 as YENEEA. Trimming removed 3 bases at V and 7 bases at J, with 7 bases between. This CDR3 region has 12 residues. As for this clone: The antigen remains unidentified.

This sequence joins TRBV11-3 and TRBJ2-1; possibly TRBD2 for D (5 bases). This TCR derives from an adult with an advanced solid tumor such as melanoma, head and neck, liver or kidney cancer. Sequenced here: CD4+ or CD8+ T cells sorted from blood, sampled in a trial of the OX40 agonist ivuxolimab. Written as DNA, the CDR3 is TGTGCCAGCAGCTTTACGGGAAATGAGCAGTTCTTC. Residues: CASSFTGNEQFF.